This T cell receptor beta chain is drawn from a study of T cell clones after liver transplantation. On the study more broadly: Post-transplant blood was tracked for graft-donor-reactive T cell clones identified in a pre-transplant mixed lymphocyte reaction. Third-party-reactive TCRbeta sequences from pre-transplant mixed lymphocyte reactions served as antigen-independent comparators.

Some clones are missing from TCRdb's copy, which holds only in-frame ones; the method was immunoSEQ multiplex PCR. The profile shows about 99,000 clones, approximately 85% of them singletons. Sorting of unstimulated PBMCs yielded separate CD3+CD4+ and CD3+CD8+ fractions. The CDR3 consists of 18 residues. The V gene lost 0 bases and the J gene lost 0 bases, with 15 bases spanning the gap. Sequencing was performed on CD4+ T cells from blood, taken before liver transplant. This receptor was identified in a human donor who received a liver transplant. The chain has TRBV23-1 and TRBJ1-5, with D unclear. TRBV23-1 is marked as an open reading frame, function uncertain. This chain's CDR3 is CASSQSGVLVPSNQPQHF. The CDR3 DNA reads TGCGCCAGCAGTCAATCGGGAGTGCTAGTCCCTAGCAATCAGCCCCAGCATTTT.